Following are 17 T cell receptor beta chains from one sample sequenced in a study of T cell responses to AZD1222 COVID-19 vaccine. Using immunoSEQ multiplex PCR, the repertoire was profiled, and TCRdb retains in-frame clones only, with some absent. This table holds 150,000 to 200,000 clones, 90% to 95% found once. This specimen was peripheral blood, taken 28 days after the second AZD1222 dose. The receptors derive from an adult who received the AZD1222 COVID-19 vaccine.

The V call is TRBV15, the J call TRBJ1-1, with unresolved D. V lost 5 bases and J lost 8, with 12 bases in between. Germline loops: CDR1 LNHNV, CDR2 YYDKDF (reference sequence). The CDR3 is 12 amino acids. CDR3 region: CATSRRLSEAFF. The CDR3 bases are TGTGCCACCAGCCGCCGACTGAGCGAAGCTTTCTTT.

The genes are TRBV7-9 and TRBJ2-1; D gene uncertain. This CDR3 spans 17 amino acids. V lost 2 bases, J lost 0 bases, and 14 bases lay in between. The germline CDR1 and CDR2 sequences are SEHNR and FQNEAQ (reference sequence). CDR3 sequence: CASSLLGSILSYNEQFF. As DNA, the CDR3 is TGTGCCAGCAGCTTACTTGGCAGCATCCTCTCCTACAATGAGCAGTTCTTC.

The rearrangement uses TRBV12-3 or TRBV12-4 and TRBJ2-5; TRBD2 might be the D (6 bases). The CDR3 is made up of 11 amino acids. The V and J ends lost 8 bases and 4 bases respectively, with 8 bases between them. CDR3 in DNA: TGTGCCAGCGGGAGGTTAGAGACCCAGTACTTC. Its protein is CASGRLETQYF.

The genes are TRBV11-2 and TRBJ1-1; maybe TRBD1 (6 bases). Trimming removed 1 base at V and 6 bases at J, with 9 bases between. This CDR3 region has 13 residues. Germline V lookup: CDR1 SGHAT, CDR2 FQNNGV. The CDR3 region is CASSLGRGSEAFF. The CDR3, as DNA: TGTGCCAGCAGCTTAGGCAGGGGTTCTGAAGCTTTCTTT.

This clone was recorded only once. This sequence joins TRBV7-9 and TRBJ2-1; 8 bases are shared with TRBD2. V lost 2 bases and J lost 4; bases outside the gene matches: 4. The CDR3 length is 15 residues. Germline-derived CDR1 and CDR2 are SEHNR and FQNEAQ (reference sequence). CDR3 sequence reads: CASSLLAGQYNEQFF. In DNA form, the CDR3 reads TGTGCCAGCAGCTTACTAGCGGGTCAGTACAATGAGCAGTTCTTC.

The rearrangement joins TRBV2 to TRBJ1-2; D remains ambiguous. Germline assignment: CDR1 SNHLY and CDR2 FYNNEI. CDR3 size: 12 residues. The V end lost 6 bases, the J end lost 4 bases, and 9 bases lay between the germline ends. The CDR3 loop reads CASSPLSYGYTF. CDR3 DNA sequence: TGTGCCAGCAGCCCCCTGAGCTATGGCTACACCTTC.

This chain uses TRBV5-4 with TRBJ2-1; D unclear. V was pared by 4 bases and J by 2 bases, with 7 bases between. CDR3 length: 13 amino acids. Germline V gene sequence: CDR1 SGHNT, CDR2 YYREEE (reference sequence). As DNA, the CDR3 is TGTGCCAGCAGCGGTGGAGCCTACAATGAGCAGTTCTTC. This translates into CASSGGAYNEQFF.

This clone has only a few counts. The V call is TRBV7-9, the J call TRBJ1-5; the match to TRBD1 covers 9 bases. The CDR3 consists of 18 residues. V dropped 3 bases and J dropped 2; count of bases not matched to a gene: 11. The germline V gene has CDR1 SEHNR and CDR2 FQNEAQ (reference sequence). The CDR3 here is CASSLGVQGAVGNQPQHF. CDR3 sequence (DNA): TGTGCCAGCAGCTTGGGAGTACAGGGGGCGGTGGGCAATCAGCCCCAGCATTTT.

The V and J genes are TRBV6-5 and TRBJ1-1; the D is unclear. This CDR3 is 12 amino acids long. The germline V gene has CDR1 MNHEY and CDR2 SVGAGI. V shed 0 bases and J shed 11 bases, with 10 bases lying between them. The CDR3 DNA is TGTGCCAGCAGTTACTCGAGAGAGGCGGCTTTCTTT. Translation: CASSYSREAAFF.

The V call is TRBV19, the J call TRBJ2-1; 10 bases match TRBD2. Germline V lookup: CDR1 LNHDA, CDR2 SQIVND (reference sequence). With 1 base clipped from V and 9 bases from J, the junction kept 6 bases outside the gene matches. This CDR3 has 15 amino acids. CDR3 in amino acids: CASSIAAGGQGEQFF. CDR3 bases: TGTGCCAGTAGTATAGCAGCGGGAGGGCAGGGTGAGCAGTTCTTC.

CDR3: CASNPGTGTPEAFF. CDR3 coding DNA: TGTGCCAGCAACCCCGGGACAGGGACGCCTGAAGCTTTCTTT. This chain joins TRBV7-8 and TRBJ1-1; 9 nucleotides agree with TRBD1. The germline V gene encodes CDR1 SGHVS and CDR2 FQNEAQ. V gave up 7 bases and J gave up 6 bases; unmatched junction bases: 9. This CDR3 has 14 amino acids.

A single count supports this clone. The gene calls are TRBV19 and TRBJ2-5; D gene uncertain. V lost 1 base, J lost 5 bases, and 14 bases lay in between. Germline-derived CDR1 and CDR2 are LNHDA and SQIVND (reference sequence). The CDR3 totals 15 residues. The DNA for the CDR3 is TGTGCCAGTAGTATAGCACACAGAAAGGGCGAGACCCAGTACTTC. It encodes CASSIAHRKGETQYF. The full variable domain, rest sourced from reference TRBV19 and TRBJ2-5, is DGGITQSPKYLFRKEGQNVTLSCEQNLNHDAMYWYRQDPGQGLRLIYYSQIVNDFQKGDIAEGYSVSREKKESFPLTVTSAQKNPTAFYLCASSIAHRKGETQYFGPGTRLLVL.

The chain recombines TRBV10-1 with TRBJ2-7; 8 nucleotides line up with TRBD2. The CDR3 runs 16 residues. Germline V gene lookup returns CDR1 WNHNN and CDR2 SYGVQD (reference sequence). The V gene end was trimmed by 3 bases and the J gene end by 0 bases; junction bases not matched to a gene: 7. The CDR3 DNA reads as TGCGCCAGCAGTGACCTTCGGAGCGGGAGCTCCTACGAGCAGTACTTC. Protein: CASSDLRSGSSYEQYF.

CDR3 coding DNA: TGCGCCAGCAGGGCCATTCCAACTAATGAAAAACTGTTTTTT. It is translated as CASRAIPTNEKLFF. V gene TRBV4-1 combines with J gene TRBJ1-4; D is ambiguous. CDR3 length: 14 residues. V lost 6 bases and J lost 0, with 8 bases in between. CDR1 is MGHRA, CDR2 YSYEKL, per germline.

This clone was counted once. The chain uses TRBV5-1 and TRBJ2-2; 9 nucleotides line up with TRBD1. Germline values: CDR1 SGHRS, CDR2 YFSETQ. The V gene end was trimmed by 2 bases and the J gene end by 6 bases; junction bases not matched to a gene: 8. The CDR3 has 16 residues. CDR3 sequence: CASSLTGGEIAGELFF. DNA of the CDR3: TGCGCCAGCAGCTTAACAGGGGGCGAAATAGCCGGGGAGCTGTTTTTT.

This clone was seen only once. V and J are TRBV6-5 and TRBJ1-4; D not resolved. Trimming took 2 bases from V and 8 from J, leaving 12 bases between them. This CDR3 is 14 amino acids long. Germline CDR1 reads MNHEY; CDR2 reads SVGAGI. The CDR3 bases are TGTGCCAGCAGTTACGGGGTTCTAAGGGAAAAACTGTTTTTT. Its translation is CASSYGVLREKLFF.

The chain has TRBV7-8 and TRBJ2-7, with D possibly TRBD2 on 6 matching bases. The length of the CDR3 is 15 residues. Trimming took off 2 bases at V and 6 bases at J, with 17 bases between the two ends. The germline V gene encodes CDR1 SGHVS and CDR2 FQNEAQ. The CDR3 is CASSLPAGLFSEQYF. The CDR3 DNA reads as TGTGCCAGCAGCTTACCCGCGGGACTTTTTTCCGAGCAGTACTTC.